This T cell receptor beta chain originates from a study of T cell changes during pregnancy in multiple sclerosis. Here immunoSEQ multiplex PCR was the method, and the copy in TCRdb shows in-frame clones only, minus some. The sample has roughly 100,000 clones; almost 95% are singletons. The V end lost 6 bases, the J end lost 1 base, and 22 bases lay between the germline ends. Looked up from germline, CDR1 is SQVTM and CDR2 is ANQGSEA. The length of the CDR3 is 16 residues. The gene calls are TRBV29-1 and TRBJ2-7; D gene uncertain. This specimen was peripheral blood, taken after pregnancy. The TCR originated in a female donor with multiple sclerosis, enrolled in a pregnancy study. CDR3 bases: TGCAGCGTCAACTATGCTGGCGGTCACGGTTCCTACGAGCAGTACTTC. Translation: CSVNYAGGHGSYEQYF.